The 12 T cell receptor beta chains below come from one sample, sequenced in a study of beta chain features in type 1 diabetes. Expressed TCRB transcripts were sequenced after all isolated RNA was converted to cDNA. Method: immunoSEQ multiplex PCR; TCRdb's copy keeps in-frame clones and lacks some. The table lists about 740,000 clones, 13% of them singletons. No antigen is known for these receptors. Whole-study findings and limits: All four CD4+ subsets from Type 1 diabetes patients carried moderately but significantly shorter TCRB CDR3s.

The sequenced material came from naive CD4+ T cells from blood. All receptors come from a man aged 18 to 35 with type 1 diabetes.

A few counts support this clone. The CDR3 bases are TGTGCCAGCAGTGAACTGGGACGGGTCTCCTACGAGCAGTACTTC. The encoded protein is CASSELGRVSYEQYF. This chain links TRBV25-1 with TRBJ2-7; D may correspond to TRBD1 or TRBD2 (5 bases each). V gave up 2 bases and J gave up 0 bases, with 11 bases separating them. The CDR3 runs to 15 residues. Per germline, CDR1 MGHDK and CDR2 SYGVNS.

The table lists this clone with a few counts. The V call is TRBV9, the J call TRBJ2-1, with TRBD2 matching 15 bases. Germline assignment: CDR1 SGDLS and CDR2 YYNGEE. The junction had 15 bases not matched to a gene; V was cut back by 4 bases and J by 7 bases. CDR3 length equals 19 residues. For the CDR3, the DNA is TGTGCCAGCAGCCCCAGAGGGACTAGCGGGGGGTCCATTATAAATGAGCAGTTCTTC. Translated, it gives CASSPRGTSGGSIINEQFF.

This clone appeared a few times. CDR3 in amino acids: CSADTHSDTEAFF. CDR3 sequence (DNA): TGCAGCGCGGACACCCATAGCGACACTGAAGCTTTCTTT. The chain carries TRBV29-1 and TRBJ1-1, with D possibly matching TRBD1 (5 bases). The V gene lost 7 bases and the J gene lost 3 bases, with 15 bases spanning the gap. CDR1 is SQVTM and CDR2 is ANQGSEA in the germline V gene. CDR3 length equals 13 residues.

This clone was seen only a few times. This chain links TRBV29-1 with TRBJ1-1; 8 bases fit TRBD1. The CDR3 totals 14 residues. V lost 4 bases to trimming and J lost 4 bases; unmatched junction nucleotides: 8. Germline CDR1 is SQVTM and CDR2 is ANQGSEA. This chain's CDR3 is CSVGRTGWVTEAFF. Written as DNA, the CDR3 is TGCAGCGTTGGAAGGACAGGGTGGGTCACTGAAGCTTTCTTT.

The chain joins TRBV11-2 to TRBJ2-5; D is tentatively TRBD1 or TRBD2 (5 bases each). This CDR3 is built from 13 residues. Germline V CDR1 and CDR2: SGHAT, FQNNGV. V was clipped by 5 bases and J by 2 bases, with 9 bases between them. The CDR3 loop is CASSPGAQETQYF. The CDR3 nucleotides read TGTGCCAGCAGCCCCGGGGCTCAAGAGACCCAGTACTTC.

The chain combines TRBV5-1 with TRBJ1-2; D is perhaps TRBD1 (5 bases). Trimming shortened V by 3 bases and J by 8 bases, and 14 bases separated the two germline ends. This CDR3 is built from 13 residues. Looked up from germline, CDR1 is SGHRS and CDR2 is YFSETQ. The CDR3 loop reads CASSWGRTSGYTF. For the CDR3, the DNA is TGCGCCAGCAGCTGGGGACGGACTTCGGGCTACACCTTC.

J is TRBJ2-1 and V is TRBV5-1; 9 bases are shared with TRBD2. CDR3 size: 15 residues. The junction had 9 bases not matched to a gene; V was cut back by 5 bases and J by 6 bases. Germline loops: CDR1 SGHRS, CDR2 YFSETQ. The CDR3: CASRLSGGPVNEQFF. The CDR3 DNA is TGCGCCAGCAGACTTAGCGGGGGTCCAGTCAATGAGCAGTTCTTC.

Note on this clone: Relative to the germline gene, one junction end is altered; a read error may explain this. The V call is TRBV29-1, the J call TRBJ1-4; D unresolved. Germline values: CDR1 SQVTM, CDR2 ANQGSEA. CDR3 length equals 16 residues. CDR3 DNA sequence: TGCAGCGTTCAAGATAGAGGGAGTGCAACTAATGAAAAACTGTTTTTT. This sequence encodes CSVQDRGSATNEKLFF.

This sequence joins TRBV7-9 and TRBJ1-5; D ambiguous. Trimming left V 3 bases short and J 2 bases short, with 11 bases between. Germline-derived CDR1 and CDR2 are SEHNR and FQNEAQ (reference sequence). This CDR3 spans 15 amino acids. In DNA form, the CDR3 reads TGTGCCAGCAGCTTTGTTGGGCATGGCAATCAGCCCCAGCATTTT. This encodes CASSFVGHGNQPQHF.

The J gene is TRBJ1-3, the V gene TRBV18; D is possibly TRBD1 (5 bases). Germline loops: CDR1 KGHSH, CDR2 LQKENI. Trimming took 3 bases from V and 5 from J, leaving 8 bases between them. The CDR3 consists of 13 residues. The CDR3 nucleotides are TGTGCCAGCTCACCGGGGGAAAGAAACACCATATATTTT. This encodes CASSPGERNTIYF.

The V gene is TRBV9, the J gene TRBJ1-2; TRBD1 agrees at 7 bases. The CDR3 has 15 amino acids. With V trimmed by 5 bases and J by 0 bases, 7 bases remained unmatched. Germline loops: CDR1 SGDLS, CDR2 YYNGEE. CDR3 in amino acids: CASSATGDPNYGYTF. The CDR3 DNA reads TGTGCCAGCAGTGCAACAGGGGACCCTAACTATGGCTACACCTTC.

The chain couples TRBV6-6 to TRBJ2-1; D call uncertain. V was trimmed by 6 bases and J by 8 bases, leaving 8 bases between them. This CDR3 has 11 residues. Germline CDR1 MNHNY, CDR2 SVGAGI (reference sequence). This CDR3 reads CASSPRYEQFF. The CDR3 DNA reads TGTGCCAGCAGCCCCCGTTATGAGCAGTTCTTC.